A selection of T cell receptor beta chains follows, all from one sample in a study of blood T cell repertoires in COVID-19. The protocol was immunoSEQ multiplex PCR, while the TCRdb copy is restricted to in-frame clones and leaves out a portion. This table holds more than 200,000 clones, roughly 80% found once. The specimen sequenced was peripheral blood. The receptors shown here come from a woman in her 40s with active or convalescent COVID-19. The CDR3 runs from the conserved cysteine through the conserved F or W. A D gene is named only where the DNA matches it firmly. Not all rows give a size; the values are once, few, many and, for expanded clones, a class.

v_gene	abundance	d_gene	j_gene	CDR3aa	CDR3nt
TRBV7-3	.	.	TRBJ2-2	CASSSSGTGELFF	TGTGCCAGCAGCTCCTCAGGGACCGGGGAGCTGTTTTTT
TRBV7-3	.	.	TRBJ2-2	CASSTVGRQALTGELFF	TGTGCCAGCAGCACGGTGGGGAGGCAGGCCCTCACCGGGGAGCTGTTTTTT
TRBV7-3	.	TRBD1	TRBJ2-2	CASSLFLGQGANTGELFF	TGTGCCAGCAGCTTATTTCTTGGACAGGGGGCGAACACCGGGGAGCTGTTTTTT
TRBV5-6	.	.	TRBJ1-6	CASSLALWTVDSPLHF	TGTGCCAGCAGCTTAGCCCTCTGGACAGTCGATTCACCCCTCCACTTT
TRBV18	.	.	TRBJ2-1	CASSPRWGEGDNEQFF	TGTGCCAGCTCACCACGTTGGGGCGAAGGGGACAATGAGCAGTTCTTC
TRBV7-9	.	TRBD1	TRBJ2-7	CAAVSSAGGGYEQYF	TGTGCCGCAGTGAGTAGCGCAGGGGGCGGATACGAGCAGTACTTC
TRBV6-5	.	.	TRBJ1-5	CASSYGGGYQPQHF	TGTGCCAGCAGTTACGGGGGGGGCTATCAGCCCCAGCATTTT
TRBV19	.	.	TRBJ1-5	CASSDSGTPGIQPQHF	TGTGCCAGTAGTGACTCCGGGACTCCGGGAATTCAGCCCCAGCATTTT
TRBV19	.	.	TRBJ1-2	CASMGGSYGYTF	TGTGCCAGTATGGGGGGGAGCTATGGCTACACCTTC
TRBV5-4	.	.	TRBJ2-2	CASSLGGNTGELFF	TGTGCCAGCAGCTTGGGAGGAAACACCGGGGAGCTGTTTTTT
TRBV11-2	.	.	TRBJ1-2	CASSLAGSNGYTF	TGTGCCAGCAGCTTAGCAGGGTCGAACGGCTACACCTTC
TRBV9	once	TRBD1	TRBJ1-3	CASSMGQGRSGNTIYF	TGTGCCAGCAGCATGGGACAGGGGCGGTCTGGAAACACCATATATTTT
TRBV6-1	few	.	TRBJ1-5	CASSEHLTATQPQHF	TGTGCCAGCAGTGAACATCTGACAGCGACTCAGCCCCAGCATTTT
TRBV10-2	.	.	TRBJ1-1	CASMEGFQAFF	TGCGCCAGCATGGAGGGTTTTCAAGCTTTCTTT
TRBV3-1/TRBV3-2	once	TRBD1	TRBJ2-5	CASSQLAGQGYQETQYF	TGTGCCAGCAGCCAATTGGCGGGACAGGGTTACCAAGAGACCCAGTACTTC
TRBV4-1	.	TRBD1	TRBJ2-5	CASSQLRQGQETQYF	TGCGCCAGCAGCCAGCTGCGACAGGGACAAGAGACCCAGTACTTC
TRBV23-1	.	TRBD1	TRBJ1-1	CASVSRGFFTEAFF	TGCGCCAGCGTCTCCAGGGGGTTCTTCACTGAAGCTTTCTTT
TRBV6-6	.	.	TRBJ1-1	CASSSRGGDTEAFF	TGTGCCAGCAGTTCCCGGGGGGGGGACACTGAAGCTTTCTTT
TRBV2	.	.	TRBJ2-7	CASSEPVREQYF	TGTGCCAGCAGTGAACCCGTTAGAGAGCAGTACTTC
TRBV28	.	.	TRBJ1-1	CASSFRAERTEAFF	TGTGCCAGCAGTTTCCGTGCGGAGAGGACTGAAGCTTTCTTT
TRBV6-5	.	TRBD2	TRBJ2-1	CASSNSGDSYNEQFF	TGTGCCAGCAGTAATAGCGGGGACTCCTACAATGAGCAGTTCTTC
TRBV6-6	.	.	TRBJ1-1	CASSYGMGQNTEAFF	TGTGCCAGCAGTTACGGTATGGGACAGAACACTGAAGCTTTCTTT
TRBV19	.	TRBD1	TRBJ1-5	CASTTGTGVDQPQHF	TGTGCCAGTACTACAGGGACAGGGGTAGATCAGCCCCAGCATTTT
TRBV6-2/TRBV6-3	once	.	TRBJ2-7	CASSLGLPTGSEQYF	TGTGCCAGCAGTTTAGGGCTACCCACGGGGAGCGAGCAGTACTTC
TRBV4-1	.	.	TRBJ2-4	CASSQDWMTVAKNIQYF	TGCGCCAGCAGCCAAGATTGGATGACAGTAGCCAAAAACATTCAGTACTTC
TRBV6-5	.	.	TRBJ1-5	CASIWTDGNQPQHF	TGTGCCAGCATTTGGACAGACGGCAATCAGCCCCAGCATTTT
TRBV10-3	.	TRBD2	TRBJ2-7	CAISESDRGGYEQYF	TGTGCCATCAGTGAGTCGGACCGGGGGGGCTACGAGCAGTACTTC
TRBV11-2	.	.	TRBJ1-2	CASSLGLNNYGYTF	TGTGCCAGCAGCTTAGGGCTGAATAACTATGGCTACACCTTC
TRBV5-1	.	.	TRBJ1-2	CASSLTGIVGGGYTF	TGCGCCAGCAGCTTAACGGGCATAGTCGGAGGAGGCTACACCTTC
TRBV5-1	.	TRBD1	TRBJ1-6	CASSWGGQGDSPLHF	TGCGCCAGCAGCTGGGGAGGACAGGGGGATTCACCCCTCCACTTT
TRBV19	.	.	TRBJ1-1	CASSIKERDTEAFF	TGTGCCAGTAGTATCAAGGAGAGGGACACTGAAGCTTTCTTT
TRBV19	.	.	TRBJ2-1	CASSMFTGEQFF	TGTGCCAGTAGTATGTTCACAGGGGAGCAGTTCTTC
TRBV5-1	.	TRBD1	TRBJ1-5	CASLQAPLEYDRTGSNQPQHF	TGCGCCAGCCTTCAGGCTCCGTTGGAGTATGACAGGACAGGGTCGAACCAGCCCCAGCATTTT
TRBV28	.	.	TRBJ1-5	CASSLTRPQHF	TGTGCCAGCAGTTTAACGAGGCCCCAGCATTTT
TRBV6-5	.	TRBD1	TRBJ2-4	CASKRRTGNIQYF	TGTGCCAGCAAGAGGAGGACAGGGAACATTCAGTACTTC
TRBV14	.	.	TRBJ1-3	CASSRYITGDTGNTIYF	TGTGCCAGCAGCCGATACATTACGGGGGATACTGGAAACACCATATATTTT
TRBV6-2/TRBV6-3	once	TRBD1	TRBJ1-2	CASSLDRNYGYTF	TGTGCCAGCAGTTTGGACAGGAACTATGGCTACACCTTC
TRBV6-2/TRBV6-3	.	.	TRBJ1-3	CASSWTNSGNTIYF	TGTGCCAGCAGCTGGACAAACTCTGGAAACACCATATATTTT
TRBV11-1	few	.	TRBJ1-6	CASSLNRYNSPLHF	TGTGCCAGCAGCTTAAATCGCTATAATTCACCCCTCCACTTT
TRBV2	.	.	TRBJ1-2	CASSDRYGYTF	TGTGCCAGCAGTGATCGTTATGGCTACACCTTC
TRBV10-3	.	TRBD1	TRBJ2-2	CAISEPGQGGTGELFF	TGTGCCATCAGTGAGCCGGGACAGGGGGGGACCGGGGAGCTGTTTTTT
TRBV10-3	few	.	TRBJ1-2	CAISESTNRRPNYGYTF	TGTGCCATCAGTGAGTCGACTAATCGGCGTCCTAACTATGGCTACACCTTC